This passage covers 5 T cell receptor beta chains from one sample sequenced in a study of vaccination and CD4 T cells after COVID-19. Specified treatment: roughly 11-day PBMC culture with coronavirus spike peptide pools or control peptides (ViraFEST assay). Sequencing of DNA taken from cultured CD4+ T cells relied on the Oncomine TCR Beta short-read assay. TCRdb recomputed calls from the PCR reads with MiXCR, one row per CDR3 protein. The sample shows around 14,000 distinct CDR3 sequences, about 54% of them seen only once. Their recognized antigens are unknown. This sample comprised CD4+ T cells from blood, cultured in vitro, obtained before SARS-CoV-2 vaccination. Receptors originate from a human donor who had recovered from COVID-19.

This clonotype is large. The CDR3 protein is CASSAEQGAPYEQYF. CDR3 nucleotide sequence: TGTGCCAGCAGTGCGGAGCAGGGAGCACCCTACGAGCAGTACTTC. This chain links TRBV6-1 with TRBJ2-7; perhaps D is TRBD1 or TRBD2 (5 bases each). The CDR3 loop spans 15 amino acids. CDR1 MNHNS and CDR2 SASEGT come from the germline V gene. V gave up 4 bases and J gave up 2 bases, with 15 bases separating them.

This clonotype turned up a few times. The rearrangement joins TRBV25-1 to TRBJ2-5; maybe TRBD1 (6 bases). CDR1 and CDR2 from the germline V gene are MGHDK and SYGVNS. Trimming stripped 0 bases from V and 5 bases from J, with 13 bases between. The CDR3 is 15 residues long. Written as DNA, the CDR3 is TGTGCCAGCAGTGAATACTTGGGGGCCGGTGAGACCCAGTACTTC. It encodes CASSEYLGAGETQYF. The variable domain in full, completed from reference TRBV25-1 and TRBJ2-5, reads EADIYQTPRYLVIGTGKKITLECSQTMGHDKMYWYQQDPGMELHLIHYSYGVNSTEKGDLSSESTVSRIRTEHFPLTLESARPSHTSQYLCASSEYLGAGETQYFGPGTRLLVL.

V gene TRBV7-9 combines with J gene TRBJ1-3; 7 bases are shared with TRBD1. The CDR3 is made up of 14 amino acids. Germline assignment: CDR1 SEHNR and CDR2 FQNEAQ (reference sequence). Germline trimming cut 2 bases from V and 2 bases from J; bases unmatched to any gene: 0. CDR3 sequence (DNA): TGTGCCAGCAGCTTACAGGGGGCTGGAAACACCATATATTTT. Translation gives CASSLQGAGNTIYF.

This clonotype has only a few counts. The chain joins TRBV6-5 to TRBJ1-6; D is unresolved. Germline CDR1 reads MNHEY; CDR2 reads SVGAGI. V was pared by 4 bases and J by 7 bases, with 17 bases between. This CDR3 comprises 16 residues. The DNA of the CDR3 is TGTGCCAGCAGTTCAGAGGGTAGCCATTGGAATTCACCCCTCCACTTT. Protein: CASSSEGSHWNSPLHF.

In its sample, this clonotype was seen a few times. This chain uses TRBV27 with TRBJ2-5; TRBD1 agrees at 9 bases. With V trimmed by 8 bases and J by 6 bases, 4 bases remained unmatched. This CDR3 is 12 amino acids long. Germline CDR1 reads MNHEY; CDR2 reads SMNVEV (reference sequence). The CDR3 DNA is TGTGCCAGCGGAGGGACAGGGAAGACCCAGTACTTC. It is translated as CASGGTGKTQYF.